The 12 T cell receptor beta chains below were found in one sample sequenced in a study of blood T cell repertoires in COVID-19. Sequenced by immunoSEQ multiplex PCR; TCRdb stores in-frame clones only, minus some. The table lists 70,000 to 80,000 clones, roughly 86% of them singletons. Sequencing was done on a sample of peripheral blood. Receptors were obtained from a human donor in a cohort sampled during active COVID-19.

The V call is TRBV19, the J call TRBJ1-2; TRBD1 matches at 10 bases. Germline loops: CDR1 LNHDA, CDR2 SQIVND (reference sequence). The CDR3 totals 14 residues. The trim removed 6 bases at V and 4 bases at J, leaving 5 bases unmatched. The CDR3 loop reads CASRKGQGTYGYTF. Written as DNA, the CDR3 is TGTGCCAGTAGGAAGGGACAGGGGACCTATGGCTACACCTTC.

Turning to this clone: The sample holds other DNA sequences that translate to the same CDR3. The chain links TRBV18 to TRBJ2-2; weak D call: TRBD2 (6 bases). This CDR3 region has 14 residues. The V and J ends lost 0 bases and 5 bases respectively, with 7 bases between them. Germline values: CDR1 KGHSH, CDR2 LQKENI. This chain's CDR3 is CASSPPAGTGELFF. The CDR3 coding sequence is TGTGCCAGCTCACCACCCGCGGGGACCGGGGAGCTGTTTTTT.

This clone was detected once. The chain employs TRBV18 and TRBJ1-4; D unresolved. The CDR3 loop spans 13 amino acids. CDR1 and CDR2 from the germline V gene are KGHSH and LQKENI. Trimming pared 4 bases from V and 7 bases from J, leaving 10 bases between. CDR3 in amino acids: CASSLGLGEKLFF. The CDR3 region has the DNA TGTGCCAGCTCACTTGGACTTGGTGAAAAACTGTTTTTT.

This sequence joins TRBV19 and TRBJ2-7; 7 nucleotides line up with TRBD1. The CDR3 contains 17 residues. V shed 3 bases, J shed 1 base, and the junction held 12 bases outside the gene matches. Germline CDR1 and CDR2: LNHDA and SQIVND (reference sequence). CDR3 sequence: CASSIEARGTVSYEQYF. The CDR3, as DNA: TGTGCCAGTAGTATCGAGGCCCGAGGGACAGTGTCCTACGAGCAGTACTTC.

The V and J genes are TRBV3-1 (or the pseudogene TRBV3-2) and TRBJ1-1, with unresolved D. In germline, CDR1 is LGHDT, CDR2 YNNKEL (reference sequence). CDR3 size: 11 residues. V was clipped by 1 base and J by 11 bases, with 8 bases between them. CDR3 in DNA: TGTGCCAGCAGCCAAGGTTTCGGGGCTTTCTTT. It specifies CASSQGFGAFF.

The chain joins TRBV5-4 to TRBJ2-3, with TRBD1 as a possible D gene (6 bases). The CDR3 length is 16 residues. The V gene's germline CDR1 is SGHNT and CDR2 YYREEE (reference sequence). V was shortened by 0 bases and J by 1 base, with 12 bases between the two germline ends. The CDR3 DNA follows: TGTGCCAGCAGCTTGGCCGACAGGCGACGCACAGATACGCAGTATTTT. The encoded protein is CASSLADRRRTDTQYF.

This chain links TRBV21-1 with TRBJ1-5; the table's D call, TRBD1, was not checked against the DNA. TRBV21-1 constitutes a pseudogene. There are 18 residues in the CDR3. CDR3 bases: TGTGCCAGCAGCAAAGTAGGGAGCGGACAGGTTAGCAATCAGCCCCAGCATTTT. Its translation: CASSKVGSGQVSNQPQHF.

This chain's CDR3 is CASGRTGDNSPLHF. The CDR3 bases are TGTGCTAGTGGCAGGACAGGGGATAATTCACCCCTCCACTTT. This chain uses TRBV12-5 with TRBJ1-6; TRBD1 matches at 9 bases. Germline assignment: CDR1 LGHNT and CDR2 FRNRAP. V lost 6 bases to trimming and J lost 5 bases; unmatched junction nucleotides: 2. This CDR3 has 14 amino acids.

The gene calls are TRBV25-1 and TRBJ2-3; 8 bases map to TRBD2. The CDR3 length is 16 residues. V lost 2 bases to trimming and J lost 8 bases; unmatched junction nucleotides: 12. Looked up from germline, CDR1 is MGHDK and CDR2 is SYGVNS. In DNA, the CDR3 is TGTGCCAGCAGTGAAGCGAGCGGGGGCCCCCAGGGTACGCAGTATTTT. Amino acids: CASSEASGGPQGTQYF.

The rearrangement uses TRBV7-2 and TRBJ2-7; TRBD2 matches at 9 bases. Germline V lookup: CDR1 SGHTA, CDR2 FQGNSA. The V gene end was trimmed by 1 base and the J gene end by 2 bases; junction bases not matched to a gene: 6. The CDR3 is 16 residues long. DNA for the CDR3: TGTGCCAGCAGCTTAGAGGCGGTAGCGGGGGCCTACGAGCAGTACTTC. It encodes CASSLEAVAGAYEQYF.

The chain links TRBV10-3 to TRBJ2-3, with D possibly being TRBD2 (5 bases). The CDR3 runs 14 residues. V was shortened by 8 bases and J by 3 bases, with 15 bases between the two germline ends. From germline, CDR1 is ENHRY and CDR2 SYGVKD. The CDR3 protein is CAIHDPGGTDTQYF. In DNA, the CDR3 is TGTGCCATCCATGACCCGGGCGGGACAGATACGCAGTATTTT.

The chain carries TRBV4-1 and TRBJ2-3; D call uncertain. Trimming stripped 0 bases from V and 3 bases from J, with 4 bases between. The CDR3 loop spans 13 amino acids. Germline V gene lookup returns CDR1 MGHRA and CDR2 YSYEKL. The DNA of the CDR3 is TGCGCCAGCAGCCAAGAACAAACAGATACGCAGTATTTT. This codes for CASSQEQTDTQYF.